Sequencing of this T cell receptor beta chain was carried out in a study of shared clonotypes between healthy human individuals. Concerning this clone itself: The antigen is undetermined.

Whole-study findings and limits: Naive CD4 clonotype sharing across a few donors was about 5%.

At deep level, the assay was performed. Data came from immunoSEQ multiplex PCR; TCRdb stores just in-frame clones and leaves some out. The sample shows 2 million to 2.5 million clones, 85% to 95% of them seen only once. Germline-derived CDR1 and CDR2 are ENHRY and SYGVKD. V gave up 4 bases and J gave up 2 bases, with 8 bases separating them. CDR3 length: 13 residues. The sequenced sample consisted of naive CD4+ T cells from PBMCs. The subset denotes: CD45RA+ positively selected. The chain links TRBV10-3 to TRBJ2-5, with D uncertain. This TCR was recovered from a man between 18 and 29 years old in good health. Some clones in this sample may be carry-over from other donors' samples. CDR3 sequence: CAISVGVQETQYF. CDR3 bases: TGTGCCATCAGTGTTGGGGTTCAAGAGACCCAGTACTTC.